The clone carrying this T cell receptor beta chain is labeled large. Its antigen is currently unknown. The CDR3 runs 17 residues. Germline CDR1 and CDR2: MNHEY and SVGAGI. J gave up 3 bases and V 2 bases, and 8 bases lay outside the gene matches. These data originate in a study of circulating CD8 cells and anti-PD-1 response in melanoma. Broader study findings: TIGIT repertoires were least diverse, DNEG repertoires most diverse. Clonotype sharing was highest between DPOS and TIGIT subsets. Only baseline and M1 samples entered the published repertoire comparisons.

Four subsets defined by PD-1 and/or TIGIT were sorted from live CD3+CD8+TCRalphabeta+ cells. TCR libraries were prepared from approximately 15 ng of total RNA with the QIAseq Immune Repertoire TCR panel. Each CDR3 protein is one row after TCRdb ran MiXCR on the reads. In the table there are some 980 distinct CDR3 sequences, 8% to 9% of which are singletons. The source of this sequence is a human donor with melanoma. Sample: CD8+ T cells from PBMCs, taken at baseline or after one month of anti-PD-1 therapy (not recorded which). This chain links TRBV6-5 with TRBJ2-3, with 10 bases aligning to TRBD2. The CDR3 DNA reads as TGTGCCAGCAGTTACCCGGTTAGCGGGGGGACAACAGATACGCAGTATTTT. Translating it yields CASSYPVSGGTTDTQYF.